The 15 T cell receptor beta chains reported below all come from one sample, sequenced in a study of T cell repertoires in cytomegalovirus infection. TCRdb processed the reads anew with MiXCR; each CDR3 protein has one entry. This repertoire shows around 240,000 distinct CDR3 sequences, 22% found once; its top ten account for about 18%. The sample was CD8+ T cells from PBMCs. The receptor set was obtained from a human donor in good health (CMV status not recorded). Some clones in this sample may be carry-over from other donors' samples.

This rearrangement joins TRBV7-2 to TRBJ1-2; the D is unclear. Trimming took off 2 bases at V and 4 bases at J, with 8 bases between the two ends. Germline V gene sequence: CDR1 SGHTA, CDR2 FQGNSA. This CDR3 is built from 13 residues. The chain's CDR3 is CASSLSQTYGYTF. DNA for the CDR3: TGTGCCAGCAGCTTAAGTCAGACCTATGGCTACACCTTC.

The chain joins TRBV5-1 to TRBJ2-7, with 10 bases that match TRBD2. This CDR3 contains 16 residues. The germline CDR1 and CDR2 sequences are SGHRS and YFSETQ. The ends lost 1 base at V and 6 bases at J; junction bases unmatched: 10. CDR3 coding DNA: TGCGCCAGCAGCTTGTTCCCGAGCGGGGGGGCCGGCGAGCAGTACTTC. This gives the protein CASSLFPSGGAGEQYF.

V is TRBV7-6 and J is TRBJ2-1, with a tentative D call TRBD1 (5 bases). V was clipped by 5 bases and J by 5 bases, with 13 bases between them. This CDR3 is built from 14 residues. Germline loops: CDR1 SGHVS, CDR2 FNYEAQ. The CDR3 sequence: CASSPGIADNEQFF. The CDR3 DNA reads TGTGCCAGCAGCCCAGGGATCGCCGACAATGAGCAGTTCTTC. Combining the CDR3 with reference TRBV7-6 and TRBJ2-1 gives the whole variable domain GAGVSQSPRYKVTKRGQDVALRCDPISGHVSLYWYRQALGQGPEFLTYFNYEAQQDKSGLPNDRFSAERPEGSISTLTIQRTEQRDSAMYRCASSPGIADNEQFFGPGTRLTVL.

The chain employs TRBV6-1 and TRBJ1-4; a weak D match, TRBD1 (6 bases). This CDR3 has 14 amino acids. Germline loops: CDR1 MNHNS, CDR2 SASEGT. Trimming stripped 2 bases from V and 8 bases from J, with 12 bases between. CDR3 protein: CASSELGQTEKLFF. The CDR3 DNA is TGTGCCAGCAGTGAATTAGGACAGACGGAAAAACTGTTTTTT.

The chain combines TRBV20-1 with TRBJ2-1, with 7 bases identical to TRBD2. Germline V gene data show CDR1 as DFQATT and CDR2 as SNEGSKA (reference sequence). The CDR3 has 14 residues. The junction had 8 bases not matched to a gene; V was cut back by 7 bases and J by 2 bases. The CDR3 sequence: CSVLAGSAYNEQFF. DNA of the CDR3: TGCAGTGTTTTAGCGGGTTCCGCCTACAATGAGCAGTTCTTC.

In this sample, this clonotype turned up many times. The chain combines TRBV4-1 with TRBJ2-5; tentatively, D is TRBD2 (5 bases). The CDR3 has 15 amino acids. Trimming took off 1 base at V and 5 bases at J, with 14 bases between the two ends. Germline V gene sequence: CDR1 MGHRA, CDR2 YSYEKL. The chain's CDR3 is CASSQGLGVRETQYF. DNA for the CDR3: TGCGCCAGCAGCCAAGGGCTCGGGGTGAGGGAGACCCAGTACTTC.

This clonotype was picked up many times. This sequence joins TRBV28 and TRBJ2-1; perhaps TRBD1 as D (5 bases). This CDR3 has 14 amino acids. The V end lost 1 base, the J end lost 8 bases, and 12 bases lay between the germline ends. Germline assignment: CDR1 MDHEN and CDR2 SYDVKM. The CDR3 DNA is TGTGCCAGCAGTTTATTAGCAGGGCATCATGAGCAGTTCTTC. This encodes CASSLLAGHHEQFF. The variable domain in full, with the rest retrieved from reference TRBV28 and TRBJ2-1, is DVKVTQSSRYLVKRTGEKVFLECVQDMDHENMFWYRQDPGLGLRLIYFSYDVKMKEKGDIPEGYSVSREKKERFSLILESASTNQTSMYLCASSLLAGHHEQFFGPGTRLTVL.

This clonotype was seen only a few times. This rearrangement joins TRBV29-1 to TRBJ1-2, with D possibly matching TRBD1 (5 bases). V was clipped by 4 bases and J by 0 bases, with 12 bases between them. The CDR3 length is 14 residues. Germline assignment: CDR1 SQVTM and CDR2 ANQGSEA. The CDR3 reads CSVGIGASNYGYTF. Written as DNA, the CDR3 is TGCAGCGTTGGGATCGGGGCCTCTAACTATGGCTACACCTTC. Filled out from reference TRBV29-1 and TRBJ1-2, the complete variable domain reads SAVISQKPSRDICQRGTSLTIQCQVDSQVTMMFWYRQQPGQSLTLIATANQGSEATYESGFVIDKFPISRPNLTFSTLTVSNMSPEDSSIYLCSVGIGASNYGYTFGSGTRLTVV.

J is TRBJ1-5 and V is TRBV19; no clear D. The CDR3 covers 14 residues. Germline CDR1 reads LNHDA; CDR2 reads SQIVND (reference sequence). V dropped 5 bases and J dropped 3 bases, with 11 bases sitting between them. This CDR3 reads CASSPRSVNQPQHF. The CDR3 nucleotides are TGTGCCAGTAGTCCCCGGTCAGTCAATCAGCCCCAGCATTTT.

The V gene is TRBV19, the J gene TRBJ1-1; the match to TRBD1 covers 9 bases. The CDR3 length is 14 residues. The trim removed 4 bases at V and 1 base at J, leaving 1 base unmatched. CDR1 LNHDA and CDR2 SQIVND come from the germline V gene (reference sequence). CDR3 sequence: CASSKDRGNTEAFF. In nucleotides, the CDR3 is TGTGCCAGTAGTAAGGACAGGGGGAACACTGAAGCTTTCTTT.

The V gene is TRBV7-9, the J gene TRBJ2-7; 7 positions match TRBD2. V trimming: 10 bases; J trimming: 2 bases; junction bases outside the gene matches: 8. Looked up from germline, CDR1 is SEHNR and CDR2 is FQNEAQ (reference sequence). CDR3 length: 13 amino acids. The CDR3 spells CATTGGKTYEQYV. The DNA for the CDR3 is TGTGCCACCACGGGGGGTAAGACCTACGAGCAGTACGTC.

In its sample, this clonotype was seen a few times. The chain links TRBV4-2 to TRBJ1-1; maybe TRBD1 (6 bases). V lost 5 bases and J 11 bases, leaving 18 bases between the germline ends. Germline values: CDR1 LGHNA, CDR2 YNFKEQ. The CDR3 has 13 amino acids. The CDR3 DNA is TGTGCCAGCAGCTCCCGGGGGGGGGGCGAGGCTTTCTTT. Translated, it gives CASSSRGGGEAFF.

This clonotype was observed a few times. This rearrangement joins TRBV27 to TRBJ1-1; tentatively, D is TRBD1 (5 bases). This CDR3 has 13 amino acids. Germline CDR1 is MNHEY and CDR2 is SMNVEV (reference sequence). Trimming took 3 bases from V and 3 from J, leaving 8 bases between them. The CDR3 DNA reads TGTGCCAGCAGTTTTGGGGCCCACACTGAAGCTTTCTTT. Protein product: CASSFGAHTEAFF.

The V gene is TRBV29-1, the J gene TRBJ2-1; the D gene is possibly TRBD2 (5 bases). The CDR3 spans 12 residues. Germline CDR1 reads SQVTM; CDR2 reads ANQGSEA. V was cut by 3 bases and J by 5 bases, with 8 bases left in between. The CDR3 loop reads CSVDSGDNEQFF. DNA for the CDR3: TGCAGCGTTGATTCCGGGGACAATGAGCAGTTCTTC.

This clonotype occurred many times. The chain employs TRBV2 and TRBJ2-5; TRBD2 agrees at 9 bases. The germline CDR1 and CDR2 sequences are SNHLY and FYNNEI. The junction had 4 bases not matched to a gene; V was cut back by 0 bases and J by 2 bases. This CDR3 is 16 amino acids long. The CDR3 bases are TGTGCCAGCAGTGAAGCGCGCCTAGCGGGGCAAGAGACCCAGTACTTC. Translated: CASSEARLAGQETQYF.